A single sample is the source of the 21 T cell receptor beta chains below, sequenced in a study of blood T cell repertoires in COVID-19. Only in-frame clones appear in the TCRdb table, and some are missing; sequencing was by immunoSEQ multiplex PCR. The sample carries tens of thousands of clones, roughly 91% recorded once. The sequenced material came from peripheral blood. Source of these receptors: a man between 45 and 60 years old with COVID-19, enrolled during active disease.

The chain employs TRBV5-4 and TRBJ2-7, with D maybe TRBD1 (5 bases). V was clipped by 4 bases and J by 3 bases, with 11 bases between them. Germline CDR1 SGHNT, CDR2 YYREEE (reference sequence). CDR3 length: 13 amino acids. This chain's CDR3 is CASSPDIGYEQYF. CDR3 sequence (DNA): TGTGCCAGCAGCCCGGACATAGGCTACGAGCAGTACTTC. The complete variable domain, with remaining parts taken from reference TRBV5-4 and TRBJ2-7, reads ETGVTQSPTHLIKTRGQQVTLRCSSQSGHNTVSWYQQALGQGPQFIFQYYREEENGRGNFPPRFSGLQFPNYSSELNVNALELDDSALYLCASSPDIGYEQYFGPGTRLTVT.

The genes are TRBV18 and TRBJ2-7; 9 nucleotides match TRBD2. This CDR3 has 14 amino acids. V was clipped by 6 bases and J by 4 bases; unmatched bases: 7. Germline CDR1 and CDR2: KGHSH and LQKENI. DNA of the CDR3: TGTGCCAGCTCCCGTAGCGGGAGTGAGTACGAGCAGTACTTC. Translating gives CASSRSGSEYEQYF.

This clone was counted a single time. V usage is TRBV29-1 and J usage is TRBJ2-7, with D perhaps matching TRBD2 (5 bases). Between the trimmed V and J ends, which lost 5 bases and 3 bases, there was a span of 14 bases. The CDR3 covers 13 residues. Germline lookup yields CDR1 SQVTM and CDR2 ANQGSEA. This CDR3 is CSVRADSYYEQYF. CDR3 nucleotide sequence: TGCAGCGTTCGTGCGGACTCGTACTACGAGCAGTACTTC.

CDR3 nucleotide sequence: TGTGCCAGCAGGGACAGGGCGGGGACAGAGACCCAGTACTTC. Translated, it gives CASRDRAGTETQYF. The chain carries TRBV2 and TRBJ2-5; 8 bases match TRBD1. Unmatched junction bases numbered 7, after V lost 6 bases and J lost 4 bases. The CDR3 runs 14 residues. CDR1 SNHLY and CDR2 FYNNEI come from the germline V gene.

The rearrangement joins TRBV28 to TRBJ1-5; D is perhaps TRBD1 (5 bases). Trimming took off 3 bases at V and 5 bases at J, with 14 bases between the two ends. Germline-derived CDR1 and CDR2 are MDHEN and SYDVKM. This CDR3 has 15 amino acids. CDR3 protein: CASSFLGQADQPQHF. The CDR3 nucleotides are TGTGCCAGCAGTTTTTTGGGGCAGGCAGATCAGCCCCAGCATTTT.

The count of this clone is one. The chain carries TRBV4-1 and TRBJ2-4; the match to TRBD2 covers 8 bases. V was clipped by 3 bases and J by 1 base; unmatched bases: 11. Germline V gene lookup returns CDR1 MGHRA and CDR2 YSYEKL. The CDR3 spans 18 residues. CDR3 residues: CASSHDLGRGKAKNIQYF. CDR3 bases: TGCGCCAGCAGCCATGACCTCGGGAGGGGGAAGGCCAAAAACATTCAGTACTTC.

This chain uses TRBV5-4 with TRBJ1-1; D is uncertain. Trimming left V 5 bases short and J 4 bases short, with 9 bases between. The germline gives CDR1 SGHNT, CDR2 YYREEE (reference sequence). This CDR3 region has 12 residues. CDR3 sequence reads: CASRTKGTEAFF. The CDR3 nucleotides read TGTGCCAGCAGGACAAAAGGCACTGAAGCTTTCTTT.

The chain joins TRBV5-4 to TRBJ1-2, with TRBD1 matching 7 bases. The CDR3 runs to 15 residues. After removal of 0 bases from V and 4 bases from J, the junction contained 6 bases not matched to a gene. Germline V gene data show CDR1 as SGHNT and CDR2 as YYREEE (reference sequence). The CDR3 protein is CASSLALGGAYGYTF. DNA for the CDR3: TGTGCCAGCAGCTTGGCCCTAGGGGGCGCCTATGGCTACACCTTC.

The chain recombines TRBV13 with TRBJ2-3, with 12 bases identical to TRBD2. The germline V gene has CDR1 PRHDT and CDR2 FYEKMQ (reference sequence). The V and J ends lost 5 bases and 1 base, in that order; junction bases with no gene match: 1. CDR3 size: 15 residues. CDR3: CASSRTSGGTDTQYF. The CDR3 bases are TGTGCCAGCAGCCGGACTAGCGGGGGCACAGATACGCAGTATTTT.

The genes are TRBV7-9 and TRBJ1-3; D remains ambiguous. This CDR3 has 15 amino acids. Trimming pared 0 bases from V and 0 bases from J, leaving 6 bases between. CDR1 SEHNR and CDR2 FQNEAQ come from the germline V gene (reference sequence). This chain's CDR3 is CASSLAGVSGNTIYF. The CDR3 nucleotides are TGTGCCAGCAGCTTAGCCGGGGTCTCTGGAAACACCATATATTTT.

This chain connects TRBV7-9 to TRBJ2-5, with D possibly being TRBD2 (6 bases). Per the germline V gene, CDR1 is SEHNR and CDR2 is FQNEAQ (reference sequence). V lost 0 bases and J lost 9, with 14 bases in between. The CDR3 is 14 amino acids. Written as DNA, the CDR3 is TGTGCCAGCAGCTTAGCAACAGGACTAACGGCCCAGTACTTC. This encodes CASSLATGLTAQYF.

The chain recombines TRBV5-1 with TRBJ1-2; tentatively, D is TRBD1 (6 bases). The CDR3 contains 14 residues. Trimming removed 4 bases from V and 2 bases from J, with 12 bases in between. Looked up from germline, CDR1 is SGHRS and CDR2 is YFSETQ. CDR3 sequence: CASSAAGANYGYTF. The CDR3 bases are TGCGCCAGCAGCGCCGCAGGGGCAAACTATGGCTACACCTTC.

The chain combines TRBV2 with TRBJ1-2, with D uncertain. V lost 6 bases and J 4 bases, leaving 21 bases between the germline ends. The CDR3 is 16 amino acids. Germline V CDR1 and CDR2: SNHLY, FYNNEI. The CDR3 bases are TGTGCCAGCAGCCCACGGAGGCTGACTACCAGCTATGGCTACACCTTC. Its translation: CASSPRRLTTSYGYTF.

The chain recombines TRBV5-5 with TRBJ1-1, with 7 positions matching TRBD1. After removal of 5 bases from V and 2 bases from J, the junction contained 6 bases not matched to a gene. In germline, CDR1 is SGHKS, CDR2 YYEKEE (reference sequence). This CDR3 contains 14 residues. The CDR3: CASRSTGHNTEAFF. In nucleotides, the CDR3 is TGTGCCAGCAGGTCGACAGGGCATAACACTGAAGCTTTCTTT.

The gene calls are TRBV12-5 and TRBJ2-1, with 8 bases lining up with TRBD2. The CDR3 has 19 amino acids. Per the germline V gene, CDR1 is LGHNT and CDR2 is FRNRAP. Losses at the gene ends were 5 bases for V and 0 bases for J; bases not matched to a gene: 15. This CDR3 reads CASGPKAGSSGSSYNEQFF. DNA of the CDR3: TGTGCTAGTGGTCCCAAGGCCGGGTCGAGCGGGAGCTCCTACAATGAGCAGTTCTTC.

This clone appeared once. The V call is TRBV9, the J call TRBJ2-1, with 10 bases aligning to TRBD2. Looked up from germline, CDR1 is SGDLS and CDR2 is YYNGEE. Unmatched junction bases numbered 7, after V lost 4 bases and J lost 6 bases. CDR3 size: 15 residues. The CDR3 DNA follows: TGTGCCAGCAGCCGGCTAGCGGGAGCTGGCAATGAGCAGTTCTTC. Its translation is CASSRLAGAGNEQFF.

In nucleotides, the CDR3 is TGTGCCAGCAGCCAAGACCCCCCCTTGGGCCAGTTCTTC. It yields the protein CASSQDPPLGQFF. The chain employs TRBV4-2 and TRBJ2-1; unclear D gene. The germline CDR1 and CDR2 sequences are LGHNA and YNFKEQ. Trimming removed 0 bases from V and 13 bases from J, with 13 bases in between. This CDR3 has 13 residues.

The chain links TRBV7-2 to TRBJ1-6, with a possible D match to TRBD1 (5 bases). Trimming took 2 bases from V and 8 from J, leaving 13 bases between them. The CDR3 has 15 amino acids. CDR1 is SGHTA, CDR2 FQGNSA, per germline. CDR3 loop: CASSLSPQGYSPLHF. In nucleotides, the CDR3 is TGTGCCAGCAGCTTATCCCCCCAGGGTTATTCACCCCTCCACTTT.

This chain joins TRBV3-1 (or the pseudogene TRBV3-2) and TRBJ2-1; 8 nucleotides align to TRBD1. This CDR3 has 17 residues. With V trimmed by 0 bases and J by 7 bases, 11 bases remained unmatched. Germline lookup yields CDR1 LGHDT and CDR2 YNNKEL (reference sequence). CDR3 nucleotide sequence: TGTGCCAGCAGCCAAGATGGGCCCCGGGACAGGTTTAATGAGCAGTTCTTC. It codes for CASSQDGPRDRFNEQFF.

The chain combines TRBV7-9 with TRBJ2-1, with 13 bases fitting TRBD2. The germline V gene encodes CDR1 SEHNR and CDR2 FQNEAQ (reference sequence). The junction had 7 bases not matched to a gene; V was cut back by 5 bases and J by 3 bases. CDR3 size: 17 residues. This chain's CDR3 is CASSPGLAGAGYNEQFF. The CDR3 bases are TGTGCCAGCAGCCCCGGACTAGCGGGAGCGGGCTACAATGAGCAGTTCTTC. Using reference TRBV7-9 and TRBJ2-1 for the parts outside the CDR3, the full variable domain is DTGVSQNPRHKITKRGQNVTFRCDPISEHNRLYWYRQTLGQGPEFLTYFQNEAQLEKSRLLSDRFSAERPKGSFSTLEIQRTEQGDSAMYLCASSPGLAGAGYNEQFFGPGTRLTVL.

The CDR3 here is CASSLEPGARRLTGGEQYF. CDR3 nucleotide sequence: TGCGCCAGCAGCTTGGAACCGGGGGCGCGGAGACTAACGGGAGGCGAGCAGTACTTC. The V and J genes are TRBV5-1 and TRBJ2-7, with D possibly matching TRBD2 (7 bases). There are 19 residues in the CDR3. Germline values: CDR1 SGHRS, CDR2 YFSETQ. V lost 0 bases to trimming and J lost 6 bases, with 28 bases between them.